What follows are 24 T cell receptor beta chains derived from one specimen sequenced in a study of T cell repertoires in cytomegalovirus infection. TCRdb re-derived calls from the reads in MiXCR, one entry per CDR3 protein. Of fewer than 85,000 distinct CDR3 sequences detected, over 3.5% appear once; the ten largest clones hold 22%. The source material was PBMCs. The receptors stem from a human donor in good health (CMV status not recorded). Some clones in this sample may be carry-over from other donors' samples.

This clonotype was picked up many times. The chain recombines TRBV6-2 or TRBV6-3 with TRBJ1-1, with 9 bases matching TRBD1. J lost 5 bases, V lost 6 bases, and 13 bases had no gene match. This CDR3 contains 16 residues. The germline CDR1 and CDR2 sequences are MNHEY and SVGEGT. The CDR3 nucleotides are TGTGCCAGCAGACGAACACAGACAGGGGGAGGGACTGAAGCTTTCTTT. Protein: CASRRTQTGGGTEAFF.

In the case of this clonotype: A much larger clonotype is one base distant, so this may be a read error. The CDR3, as DNA: TGCAGTGCTAGGGGCAGGGTTGGGGGAAAACTGTTTTTT. Translated, it gives CSARGRVGGKLFF. V gene TRBV20-1 combines with J gene TRBJ1-4, with D possibly being TRBD1 (5 bases). The CDR3 spans 13 residues. The V gene's germline CDR1 is DFQATT and CDR2 SNEGSKA (reference sequence). Trimming pared 3 bases from V and 10 bases from J, leaving 15 bases between.

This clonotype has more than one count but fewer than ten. The CDR3 DNA is TGTGCCAGCAGTCGGCGCGAGCAGTACTTC. Amino acids: CASSRREQYF. The genes are TRBV28 and TRBJ2-7, with D unresolved. Germline CDR1 reads MDHEN; CDR2 reads SYDVKM. Trimming removed 5 bases from V and 6 bases from J, with 5 bases in between. This CDR3 comprises 10 residues.

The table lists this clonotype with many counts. The CDR3 DNA reads TGTGCCAGCAGCCCCAGGTCCAGAAGCTCCTACGAGCAGTACTTC. Protein product: CASSPRSRSSYEQYF. The chain couples TRBV7-2 to TRBJ2-7, with D unclear. With 5 bases removed from V and 0 bases from J, the gap between germline ends came to 14 bases. The CDR3 is 15 residues long. Germline V lookup: CDR1 SGHTA, CDR2 FQGNSA.

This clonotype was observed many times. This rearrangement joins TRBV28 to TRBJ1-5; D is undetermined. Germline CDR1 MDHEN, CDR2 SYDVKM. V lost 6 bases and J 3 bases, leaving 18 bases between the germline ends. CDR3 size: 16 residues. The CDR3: CASSPQEWRANQPQHF. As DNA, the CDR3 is TGTGCCAGCAGCCCCCAGGAGTGGAGGGCCAATCAGCCCCAGCATTTT.

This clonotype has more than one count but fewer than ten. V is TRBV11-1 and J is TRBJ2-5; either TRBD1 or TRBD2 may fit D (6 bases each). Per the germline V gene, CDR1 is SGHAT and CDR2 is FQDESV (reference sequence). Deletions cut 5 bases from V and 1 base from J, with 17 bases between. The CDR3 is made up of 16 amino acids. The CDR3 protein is CASSGGRQTGQETQYF. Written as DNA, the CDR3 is TGTGCCAGCAGCGGAGGGCGACAGACAGGCCAAGAGACCCAGTACTTC.

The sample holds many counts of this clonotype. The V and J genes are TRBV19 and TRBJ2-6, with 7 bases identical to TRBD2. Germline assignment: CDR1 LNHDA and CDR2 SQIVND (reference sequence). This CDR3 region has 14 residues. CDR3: CAAGSLGGANVLTF. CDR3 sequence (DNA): TGTGCAGCGGGGTCACTAGGCGGGGCCAACGTCCTGACTTTC.

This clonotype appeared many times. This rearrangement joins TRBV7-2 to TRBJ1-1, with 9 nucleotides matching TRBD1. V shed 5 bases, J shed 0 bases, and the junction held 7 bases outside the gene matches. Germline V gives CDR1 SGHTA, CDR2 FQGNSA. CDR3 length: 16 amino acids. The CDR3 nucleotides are TGTGCCAGCAGCCCAGGGACAGGGAGGGTGAACACTGAAGCTTTCTTT. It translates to CASSPGTGRVNTEAFF. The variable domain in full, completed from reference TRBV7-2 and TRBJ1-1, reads GAGVSQSPSNKVTEKGKDVELRCDPISGHTALYWYRQSLGQGLEFLIYFQGNSAPDKSGLPSDRFSAERTGGSVSTLTIQRTQQEDSAVYLCASSPGTGRVNTEAFFGQGTRLTVV.

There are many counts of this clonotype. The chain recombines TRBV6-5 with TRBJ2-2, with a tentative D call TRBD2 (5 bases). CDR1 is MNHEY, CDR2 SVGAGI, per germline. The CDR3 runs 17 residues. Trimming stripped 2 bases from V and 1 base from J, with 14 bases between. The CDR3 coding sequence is TGTGCCAGCAGTTACCCCCCCGGGGATGGGAACACCGGGGAGCTGTTTTTT. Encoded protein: CASSYPPGDGNTGELFF.

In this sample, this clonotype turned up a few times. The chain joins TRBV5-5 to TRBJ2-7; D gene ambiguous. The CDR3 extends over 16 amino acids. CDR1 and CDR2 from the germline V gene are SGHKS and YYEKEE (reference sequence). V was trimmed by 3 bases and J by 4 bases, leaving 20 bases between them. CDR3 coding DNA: TGTGCCAGCAGCTCCACTCTGACCTTGAGCCCGTACGAGCAGTACTTC. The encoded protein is CASSSTLTLSPYEQYF.

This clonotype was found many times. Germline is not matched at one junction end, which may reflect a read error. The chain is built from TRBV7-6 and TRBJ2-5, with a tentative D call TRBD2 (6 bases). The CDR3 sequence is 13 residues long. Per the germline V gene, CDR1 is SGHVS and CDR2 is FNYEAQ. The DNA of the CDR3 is TGTGCTAGCAGCGCCACTAGCTGGGAGACCCAGTACTTC. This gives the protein CASSATSWETQYF. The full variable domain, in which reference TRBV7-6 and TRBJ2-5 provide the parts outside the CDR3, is GAGVSQSPRYKVTKRGQDVALRCDPISGHVSLYWYRQALGQGPEFLTYFNYEAQQDKSGLPNDRFSAERPEGSISTLTIQRTEQRDSAMYRCASSATSWETQYFGPGTRLLVL.

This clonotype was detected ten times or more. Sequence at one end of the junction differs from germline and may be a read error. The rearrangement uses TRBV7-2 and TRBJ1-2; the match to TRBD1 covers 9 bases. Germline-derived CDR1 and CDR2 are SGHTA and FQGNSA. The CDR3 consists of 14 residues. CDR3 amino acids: CASSLGTGNYGYTF. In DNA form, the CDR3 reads TGTGCCAGCAGTTTAGGGACAGGGAACTATGGCTACACCTTC.

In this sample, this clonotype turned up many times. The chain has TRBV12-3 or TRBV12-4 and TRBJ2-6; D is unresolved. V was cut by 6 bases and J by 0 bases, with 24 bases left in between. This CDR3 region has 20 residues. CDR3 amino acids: CASSPETVGARLSGANVLTF. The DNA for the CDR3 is TGTGCCAGCAGCCCCGAAACAGTCGGAGCCCGCCTCTCTGGGGCCAACGTCCTGACTTTC.

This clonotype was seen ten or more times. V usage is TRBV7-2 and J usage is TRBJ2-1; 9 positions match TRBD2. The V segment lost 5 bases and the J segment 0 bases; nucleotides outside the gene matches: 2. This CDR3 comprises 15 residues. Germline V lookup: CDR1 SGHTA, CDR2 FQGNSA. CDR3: CASSLSGSSYNEQFF. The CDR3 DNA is TGTGCCAGCAGCCTTAGCGGGAGCTCCTACAATGAGCAGTTCTTC.

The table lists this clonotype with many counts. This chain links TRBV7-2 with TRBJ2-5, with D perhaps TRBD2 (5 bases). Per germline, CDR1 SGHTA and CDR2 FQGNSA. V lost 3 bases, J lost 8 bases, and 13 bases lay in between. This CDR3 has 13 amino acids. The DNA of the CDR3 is TGTGCCAGCAGCTTCTCCTTCGGGGAAACCCAGTACTTC. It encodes CASSFSFGETQYF.

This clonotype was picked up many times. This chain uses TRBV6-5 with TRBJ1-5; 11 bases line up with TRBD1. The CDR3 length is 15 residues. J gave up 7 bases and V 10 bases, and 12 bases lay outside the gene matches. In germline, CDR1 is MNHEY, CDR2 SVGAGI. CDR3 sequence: CATSGTGGSDQPQHF. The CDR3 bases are TGTGCCACCTCCGGGACAGGGGGATCAGACCAGCCCCAGCATTTT.

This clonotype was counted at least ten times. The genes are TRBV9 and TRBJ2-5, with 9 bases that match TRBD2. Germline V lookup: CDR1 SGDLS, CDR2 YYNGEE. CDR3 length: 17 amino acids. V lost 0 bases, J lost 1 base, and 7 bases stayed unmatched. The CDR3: CASSVGSSGGIQETQYF. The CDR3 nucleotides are TGTGCCAGCAGCGTAGGGTCCAGCGGGGGGATCCAAGAGACCCAGTACTTC.

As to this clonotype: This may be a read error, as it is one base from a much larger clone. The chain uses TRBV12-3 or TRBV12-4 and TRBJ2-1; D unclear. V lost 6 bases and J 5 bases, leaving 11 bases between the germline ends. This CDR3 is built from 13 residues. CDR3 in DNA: TGTGCCAGCAGGTTCTGGGTTGACAATGAGCAGTTCTTC. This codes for CASRFWVDNEQFF.

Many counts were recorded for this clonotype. In DNA, the CDR3 is TGTGCCAGCAGTGAGGGGACAGGGTGGTACGAGCAGTACTTC. Translated: CASSEGTGWYEQYF. The J gene is TRBJ2-7, the V gene TRBV25-1, with 9 bases matching TRBD1. This CDR3 has 14 residues. The V and J ends lost 3 bases and 4 bases, in that order; junction bases with no gene match: 4. Germline V lookup: CDR1 MGHDK, CDR2 SYGVNS.

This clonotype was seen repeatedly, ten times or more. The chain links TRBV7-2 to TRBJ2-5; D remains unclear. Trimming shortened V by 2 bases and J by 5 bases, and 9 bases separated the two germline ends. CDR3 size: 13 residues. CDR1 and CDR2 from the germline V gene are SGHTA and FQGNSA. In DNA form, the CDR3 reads TGTGCCAGCAGCTTATCTAACCTCGAGACCCAGTACTTC. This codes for CASSLSNLETQYF.

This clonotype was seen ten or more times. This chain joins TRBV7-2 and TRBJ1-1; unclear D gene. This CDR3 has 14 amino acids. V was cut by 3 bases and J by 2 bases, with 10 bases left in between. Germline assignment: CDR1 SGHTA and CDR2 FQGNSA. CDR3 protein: CASSFSWRNTEAFF. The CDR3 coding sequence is TGTGCCAGCAGCTTTTCCTGGAGAAACACTGAAGCTTTCTTT.

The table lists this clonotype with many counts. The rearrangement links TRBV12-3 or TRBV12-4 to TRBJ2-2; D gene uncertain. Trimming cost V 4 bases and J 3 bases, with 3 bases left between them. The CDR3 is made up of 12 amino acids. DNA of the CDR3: TGTGCCAGCAGTTCTTACACCGGGGAGCTGTTTTTT. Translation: CASSSYTGELFF.

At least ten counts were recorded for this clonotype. The CDR3 nucleotides read TGCAGCGTTGAAGGGTGGGGGTTTCCACAAGAGACCCAGTACTTC. Translated, it gives CSVEGWGFPQETQYF. V and J are TRBV29-1 and TRBJ2-5; D tentatively fits TRBD1 or TRBD2 (5 bases each). Germline V CDR1 and CDR2: SQVTM, ANQGSEA. V dropped 1 base and J dropped 2 bases, with 14 bases sitting between them. CDR3 length: 15 residues. Together with reference TRBV29-1 and TRBJ2-5, the CDR3 gives the full variable domain: SAVISQKPSRDICQRGTSLTIQCQVDSQVTMMFWYRQQPGQSLTLIATANQGSEATYESGFVIDKFPISRPNLTFSTLTVSNMSPEDSSIYLCSVEGWGFPQETQYFGPGTRLLVL.

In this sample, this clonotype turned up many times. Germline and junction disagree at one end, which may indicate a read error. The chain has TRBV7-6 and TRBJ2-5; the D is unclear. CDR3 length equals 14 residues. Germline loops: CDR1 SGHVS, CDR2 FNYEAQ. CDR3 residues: CASSPLASKETQYF. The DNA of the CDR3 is TGTGCTAGCAGCCCCCTGGCTAGTAAGGAGACCCAGTACTTC.